One and the same sample provided the 9 T cell receptor beta chains below, sequenced in a study of blood T cell repertoires in COVID-19. TCRdb's table, derived via immunoSEQ multiplex PCR, lists solely in-frame clones and lacks some. The repertoire includes 200,000 to 250,000 clones, 80% to 90% of them detected once, and over 3.5% sits in the top ten. Input material: PBMCs or T cells enriched from blood (not recorded which). Every receptor here comes from a woman under 40 who had been exposed to COVID-19.

Turning to this clone: At one boundary the junction diverges from the germline segment, which might be a read error. The same CDR3 is also encoded by other DNA sequences in this sample. The V call is TRBV18, the J call TRBJ2-2; TRBD1 matches 10 bases. The germline CDR1 and CDR2 sequences are KGHSH and LQKENI. The CDR3 is 18 residues long. This chain's CDR3 is CASSPRAPWTGGTGELFF. DNA for the CDR3: TGTGCCAGCTCCCCACGGGCCCCATGGACAGGGGGCACCGGGGAGCTGTTTTTT. The entire variable domain, with the rest obtained from reference TRBV18 and TRBJ2-2, is as follows: NAGVMQNPRHLVRRRGQEARLRCSPMKGHSHVYWYRQLPEEGLKFMVYLQKENIIDESGMPKERFSAEFPKEGPSILRIQQVVRGDSAAYFCASSPRAPWTGGTGELFFGEGSRLTVL.

This clone occurred many times. V gene TRBV4-2 combines with J gene TRBJ1-5; TRBD1 matches at 9 bases. Germline-derived CDR1 and CDR2 are LGHNA and YNFKEQ. V was pared by 1 base and J by 6 bases, with 4 bases of the junction left unmatched. The CDR3 spans 15 residues. The CDR3 DNA follows: TGTGCCAGCAGCCAAGTAACAGGGGGCGGTCAGCCCCAGCATTTT. Its translation is CASSQVTGGGQPQHF.

The chain has TRBV25-1 and TRBJ2-3, with D uncertain. Germline V CDR1 and CDR2: MGHDK, SYGVNS. Trimming cost V 1 base and J 0 bases, with 11 bases left between them. CDR3 length equals 16 residues. This CDR3 is CASSESAHGSTDTQYF. The CDR3 DNA follows: TGTGCCAGCAGTGAATCGGCTCACGGGAGCACAGATACGCAGTATTTT.

The chain carries TRBV7-9 and TRBJ2-3, with 8 bases aligning to TRBD2. The CDR3 covers 19 residues. CDR1 is SEHNR and CDR2 is FQNEAQ in the germline V gene (reference sequence). The junction had 19 bases not matched to a gene; V was cut back by 7 bases and J by 1 base. The DNA of the CDR3 is TGTGCCAGCACCCCGCAAGCGGGAGAGGGAGTGGCGGGCACAGATACGCAGTATTTT. Its protein is CASTPQAGEGVAGTDTQYF.

This chain joins TRBV3-1 (or the pseudogene TRBV3-2) and TRBJ2-1, with D possibly matching TRBD2 (6 bases). The CDR3 consists of 13 residues. CDR1 is LGHDT and CDR2 is YNNKEL in the germline V gene (reference sequence). V lost 1 base to trimming and J lost 9 bases, with 10 bases between them. The CDR3: CASSQVLGGEQFF. CDR3 nucleotides: TGTGCCAGCAGCCAAGTTCTGGGGGGTGAGCAGTTCTTC.

The V gene is TRBV29-1, the J gene TRBJ2-7, with a possible D match to TRBD1 (5 bases). Germline assignment: CDR1 SQVTM and CDR2 ANQGSEA. The CDR3 loop spans 13 amino acids. Trimming removed 5 bases at V and 0 bases at J, with 11 bases between. The CDR3 nucleotides are TGCAGCGTTCTTACAGGAGACTCCTACGAGCAGTACTTC. It translates to CSVLTGDSYEQYF.

The gene calls are TRBV6-5 and TRBJ1-2; TRBD1 might be the D (5 bases). V was cut by 11 bases and J by 2 bases, with 12 bases left in between. The CDR3 totals 12 residues. Per the germline V gene, CDR1 is MNHEY and CDR2 is SVGAGI. DNA of the CDR3: TGTGCCGCGAGAAACAGGAACTATGGCTACACCTTC. It translates to CAARNRNYGYTF.

Details on this clone: Other DNA variants within this sample encode the same CDR3. CDR3 sequence: CASSPGSNTEAFF. CDR3 bases: TGTGCCAGCAGCCCAGGGTCGAACACTGAAGCTTTCTTT. The J gene is TRBJ1-1, the V gene TRBV3-1 (or the pseudogene TRBV3-2); possibly TRBD1 for D (5 bases). V was pared by 4 bases and J by 1 base, with 7 bases between. The CDR3 totals 13 residues. CDR1 is LGHDT and CDR2 is YNNKEL in the germline V gene (reference sequence).

The chain joins TRBV28 to TRBJ1-2, with D perhaps matching TRBD1 (6 bases). The CDR3 has 14 residues. Looked up from germline, CDR1 is MDHEN and CDR2 is SYDVKM. V shed 7 bases and J shed 3 bases, with 15 bases lying between them. In nucleotides, the CDR3 is TGTGCCAGCACCGGAAACGACAGGTACTATGGCTACACCTTC. Protein sequence: CASTGNDRYYGYTF.